This entry lists 19 T cell receptor beta chains sequenced from one sample in a study of T cells in women clearing cervical HPV infection. Using immunoSEQ multiplex PCR, the repertoire was profiled, and TCRdb retains in-frame clones only, with some absent. The sample holds about 28,000 clones. The sequenced material came from blood buffy coat. The origin of the receptors is a woman between 18 and 75 years old with a cervical HPV16 infection that either progressed to CIN3+ or cleared (not recorded which).

As concerns this clone: Read data end 3 residues before the CDR3 end; the end is taken from the germline J gene. This chain uses TRBV2 with TRBJ1-1; possibly TRBD1 for D (5 bases). CDR1 is SNHLY, CDR2 FYNNEI, per germline. This CDR3 contains 14 residues. Trimming stripped 4 bases from V and 1 base from J, with 10 bases between. The CDR3 sequence: CASSVGGTNTEAFF. The sequenced part of the CDR3 DNA is TGTGCCAGCAGTGTGGGGGGGACGAACACTGAA.

This CDR3 reads CASSTTPDSYEQYF. The covered CDR3 bases are TGTGCCAGCAGCACGACACCAGACAGCTACGAG. The rearrangement joins TRBV11-2 to TRBJ2-7; D may be TRBD1 (5 bases). The read halts 3 residues ahead of the CDR3 end, with the missing end drawn from the germline J gene. V was trimmed by 5 bases and J by 3 bases, leaving 14 bases between them. The CDR3 is made up of 14 amino acids. Germline V gene sequence: CDR1 SGHAT, CDR2 FQNNGV.

As concerns this clone: The CDR3 is cut off 3 residues early in the read; its end comes from the germline J gene. J is TRBJ2-1 and V is TRBV5-1; maybe TRBD1 (5 bases). Germline-derived CDR1 and CDR2 are SGHRS and YFSETQ. The CDR3 contains 16 residues. Trimming removed 2 bases at V and 0 bases at J, with 12 bases between. This chain's CDR3 is CASSLSGADSYNEQFF. The part of the CDR3 DNA that was read is TGCGCCAGCAGCTTAAGTGGGGCCGACTCCTACAATGAG.

With regard to this clone: Sequencing ends 3 residues short of the CDR3 end; the germline J gene provides the rest. The chain links TRBV5-1 to TRBJ2-2; 16 nucleotides match TRBD2. Germline loops: CDR1 SGHRS, CDR2 YFSETQ. This CDR3 contains 19 residues. With 1 base clipped from V and 6 bases from J, the junction kept 9 bases outside the gene matches. The CDR3 bases that were read are TGCGCCAGCAGCTTGTTGTCGGGACTAGCGGGAGGGCCGTCCGGGGAG. This sequence encodes CASSLLSGLAGGPSGE. The full CDR3 is CASSLLSGLAGGPSGELFF. Based on the CDR3 plus reference TRBV5-1 and TRBJ2-2, the full variable domain is KAGVTQTPRYLIKTRGQQVTLSCSPISGHRSVSWYQQTPGQGLQFLFEYFSETQRNKGNFPGRFSGRQFSNSRSEMNVSTLELGDSALYLCASSLLSGLAGGPSGELFFGEGSRLTVL.

The CDR3 bases that were read are TGTGCCAGCAGCTCCCACGAGGGGTCCTACGAG. It specifies CASSSHEGSYE. The full CDR3 protein is CASSSHEGSYEQYF. The V and J genes are TRBV7-6 and TRBJ2-7; tentatively, D is TRBD1 or TRBD2 (5 bases each). The read comes to an end 3 residues before the CDR3 does, leaving the germline J gene to fill in the end. Germline V gene data show CDR1 as SGHVS and CDR2 as FNYEAQ. The length of the CDR3 is 14 residues. Trimming cost V 4 bases and J 1 base, with 11 bases left between them.

Comment on this clone: The read finishes 3 residues shy of the CDR3 end, and the germline J gene is used to complete it. The V and J genes are TRBV5-1 and TRBJ2-1; D not resolved. CDR3 length: 14 amino acids. CDR1 SGHRS and CDR2 YFSETQ come from the germline V gene. The V gene lost 0 bases and the J gene lost 3 bases, with 7 bases spanning the gap. CDR3 in amino acids: CASSLARDYNEQFF. CDR3 DNA, as far as it was read: TGCGCCAGCAGCTTGGCCAGAGACTACAATGAG.

In regard to this clone: From the germline J gene comes the end of the CDR3, since the read stops 3 residues before it. The chain carries TRBV11-3 and TRBJ2-3; 7 positions match TRBD2. The J segment lost 3 bases and the V segment lost 8 bases, leaving 2 bases of the junction unmatched. CDR1 is SGHNT, CDR2 YENEEA, per germline. The CDR3 has 12 residues. The CDR3 DNA, read in part, is TGTGCCAGCCCCGGGGGGACAGATACG. This codes for CASPGGTDT. The complete CDR3 protein is CASPGGTDTQYF.

In regard to this clone: The read comes to an end 3 residues before the CDR3 does, leaving the germline J gene to fill in the end. The genes are TRBV2 and TRBJ2-7, with TRBD2 matching 7 bases. There are 13 residues in the CDR3. Germline CDR1 reads SNHLY; CDR2 reads FYNNEI. V lost 6 bases, J lost 3 bases, and 5 bases stayed unmatched. The CDR3 here is CASRLAPNYEQYF. The CDR3 DNA, read in part, is TGTGCCAGCAGACTAGCGCCAAACTACGAG.

Concerning this clone itself: The read terminates 3 residues before the CDR3 end, so the remaining end is supplied by the germline J gene. The chain employs TRBV11-3 and TRBJ2-2, with 8 bases fitting TRBD2. With 5 bases clipped from V and 3 bases from J, the junction kept 2 bases outside the gene matches. The CDR3 is 14 residues long. CDR1 is SGHNT, CDR2 YENEEA, per germline. The sequenced part of the CDR3 DNA is TGTGCCAGCAGCACGCGGGAGGACACCGGGGAG. Protein sequence: CASSTREDTGE. The CDR3 reads in full as CASSTREDTGELFF.

Turning to this clone: The read is 3 residues too short to cover the CDR3 end, so that end is filled in from the germline J gene. The rearrangement uses TRBV6-2 or TRBV6-3 and TRBJ2-7; D possibly corresponds to TRBD1 (5 bases). Germline values: CDR1 MNHEY, CDR2 SVGEGT. CDR3 length equals 12 residues. The V and J ends lost 11 bases and 0 bases respectively, with 11 bases between them. CDR3 bases read: TGTGCCCTCCAGACAGACTCCTACGAG. It codes for CALQTDSYE. In full, the CDR3 reads CALQTDSYEQYF.

Comments on this clone: The missing CDR3 end, 3 residues past where the read stops, is filled in from the germline J gene. The chain joins TRBV20-1 to TRBJ1-6, with D possibly matching TRBD1 (5 bases). The germline gives CDR1 DFQATT, CDR2 SNEGSKA (reference sequence). This CDR3 has 15 amino acids. Trimming cost V 6 bases and J 0 bases, with 12 bases left between them. The part of the CDR3 DNA that was read is TGCAGTGCGGGGGGAATGGACTCCTATAATTCACCC. Its translation: CSAGGMDSYNSP. The entire CDR3 is CSAGGMDSYNSPLHF.

A remark on this clone: Read data end 3 residues before the CDR3 end; the end is taken from the germline J gene. V and J are TRBV6-2 or TRBV6-3 and TRBJ2-1; 10 nucleotides agree with TRBD2. The V and J ends lost 6 bases and 4 bases, in that order; junction bases with no gene match: 6. Per germline, CDR1 MNHEY and CDR2 SVGEGT. The CDR3 spans 15 residues. The CDR3 protein is CASRPGLALYNEQFF. CDR3 DNA (partial): TGTGCCAGCAGACCGGGACTAGCGCTTTACAATGAG.

Notes on this clone: The read ends 3 residues early relative to the CDR3; the germline J gene fills the gap. The chain has TRBV20-1 and TRBJ2-5, with D perhaps TRBD2 (6 bases). The CDR3 spans 15 residues. Trimming left V 4 bases short and J 5 bases short, with 20 bases between. Germline-derived CDR1 and CDR2 are DFQATT and SNEGSKA (reference sequence). The CDR3 loop is CSAKTMGLLGETQYF. CDR3 DNA (partial): TGCAGTGCTAAAACAATGGGACTCCTAGGGGAGACC.

The CDR3 here is CASSSEVEAFF. CDR3 DNA (partial): TGTGCCAGCAGCTCAGAGGTAGAA. This chain joins TRBV7-3 and TRBJ1-1, with D unclear. With the read ending 3 residues before the CDR3 end, the germline J gene is used to fill in that end. This CDR3 contains 11 residues. The germline V gene has CDR1 SGHTA and CDR2 FQGTGA.

In regard to this clone: The read gets to within 3 residues of the CDR3 end, and the germline J gene fills in the rest. The chain couples TRBV12-3 or TRBV12-4 to TRBJ2-5; 14 positions agree with TRBD2. With V trimmed by 6 bases and J by 5 bases, 5 bases remained unmatched. The CDR3 length is 15 residues. The CDR3 bases that were read are TGTGCCAGCAGCGTGACTAGCGGGAGGGGGGAGACC. Encoded protein: CASSVTSGRGET. The full CDR3 protein is CASSVTSGRGETQYF.

Points on this clone: The read terminates 3 residues ahead of where the CDR3 ends, so the germline J gene completes it. The chain has TRBV7-2 and TRBJ1-2; D might be TRBD1 (5 bases). Germline V gene data show CDR1 as SGHTA and CDR2 as FQGNSA. Trimming pared 5 bases from V and 3 bases from J, leaving 16 bases between. This CDR3 is built from 15 residues. CDR3 DNA, as far as it was read: TGTGCCAGCAGCCCCTTTTCCGGGGGGGACTATGGC. Translated, it gives CASSPFSGGDYG. The entire CDR3 protein is CASSPFSGGDYGYTF.

A word on this clone: The read falls 3 residues short of the CDR3 end, and the missing part is taken from the germline J gene. The chain uses TRBV6-2 or TRBV6-3 and TRBJ1-1; 8 bases match TRBD1. V gave up 5 bases and J gave up 5 bases; unmatched junction bases: 10. The CDR3 covers 15 residues. Per germline, CDR1 MNHEY and CDR2 SVGEGT. The CDR3 bases that were read are TGTGCCAGCAGTCTTCGGACAGGGAGATCGACTGAA. Residues: CASSLRTGRSTE. The full CDR3 is CASSLRTGRSTEAFF.

As to this clone: The CDR3 end falls 3 residues outside the read, so it is completed with the germline J gene. The chain uses TRBV10-3 and TRBJ1-2, with D maybe TRBD1 (6 bases). Trimming shortened V by 0 bases and J by 5 bases, and 16 bases separated the two germline ends. Germline CDR1 and CDR2: ENHRY and SYGVKD. The CDR3 sequence is 16 residues long. Partial CDR3 DNA: TGTGCCATCAGTGAGTCATTGGACAGAAAGTGGTATGGC. It specifies CAISESLDRKWYG. The whole CDR3 reads CAISESLDRKWYGYTF.

To note about this clone: The read falls 3 residues short of the CDR3 end, and the missing part is taken from the germline J gene. The chain recombines TRBV20-1 with TRBJ2-3; TRBD1 matches at 9 bases. The CDR3 has 14 residues. Germline CDR1 DFQATT, CDR2 SNEGSKA (reference sequence). The sequenced CDR3 bases are TGCAGTGCTAGTCCCGGGACAGGGAAAGAGACG. Its translation is CSASPGTGKET. The entire CDR3 sequence reads CSASPGTGKETQYF.